One and the same sample provided the 2 T cell receptor beta chains below, sequenced in a study of T cell repertoires in cytomegalovirus infection. TCRdb re-called the reads through MiXCR, storing one row per CDR3 protein. Of around 900,000 distinct CDR3 sequences in the sample, around 30% are singletons; the top ten hold over 13%. These receptors' antigens are unknown. The source material was cultured CD8+ T cells from PBMCs, sampled from culture after CMV antigen stimulation. The receptors derive from a human donor in good health (CMV status not recorded). Some clones in this sample may be carry-over from other donors' samples.

This clonotype was found many times. This chain connects TRBV18 to TRBJ2-3, with unresolved D. The germline gives CDR1 KGHSH, CDR2 LQKENI. Trimming took off 3 bases at V and 6 bases at J, with 10 bases between the two ends. This CDR3 has 13 residues. CDR3: CASSPWMEDTQYF. CDR3 in DNA: TGTGCCAGCTCACCTTGGATGGAGGATACGCAGTATTTT.

This clonotype was seen only a few times. The chain links TRBV7-9 to TRBJ2-4; D is perhaps TRBD1 (5 bases). Per germline, CDR1 SEHNR and CDR2 FQNEAQ (reference sequence). This CDR3 is built from 14 residues. The V gene lost 2 bases and the J gene lost 7 bases, with 12 bases spanning the gap. The CDR3 DNA reads as TGTGCCAGCAGCTTAAGCAGGGAAGGGAACATTCAGTACTTC. Encoded protein: CASSLSREGNIQYF.